This passage covers 20 T cell receptor beta chains from one sample sequenced in a study of cytomegalovirus exposure and HLA in healthy donors. Amplification used 60 Vbeta primers and 13 Jbeta primers. This table comes from immunoSEQ multiplex PCR, and its TCRdb copy is limited to in-frame clones, with some not included. The table includes about 190,000 clones, around 85% detected once. Input material: PBMCs. Receptors were obtained from a man aged 18 to 30 in good health and CMV-seronegative.

The chain recombines TRBV30 with TRBJ2-7, with D possibly TRBD1 on 10 matching bases. This CDR3 is 15 amino acids long. The V and J ends lost 4 bases and 1 base respectively, with 17 bases between them. Germline CDR1 reads GTSNPN; CDR2 reads SVGIG (reference sequence). The CDR3 protein is CAWMREGQGSYEQYF. In DNA form, the CDR3 reads TGTGCCTGGATGCGGGAGGGACAGGGGTCCTACGAGCAGTACTTC.

The rearrangement joins TRBV28 to TRBJ2-4, with D possibly being TRBD2 (7 bases). The CDR3 loop spans 16 amino acids. Trimming pared 7 bases from V and 0 bases from J, leaving 16 bases between. Germline CDR1 MDHEN, CDR2 SYDVKM. The CDR3 here is CASKGEGSVAKNIQYF. CDR3 in DNA: TGTGCCAGCAAGGGGGAGGGATCCGTAGCCAAAAACATTCAGTACTTC.

V is TRBV15 and J is TRBJ2-3, with D possibly being TRBD2 (6 bases). The germline V gene encodes CDR1 LNHNV and CDR2 YYDKDF (reference sequence). Trimming took 1 base from V and 0 from J, leaving 14 bases between them. This CDR3 is 17 amino acids long. The CDR3 region has the DNA TGTGCCACCAGCAGAGGGCACGGGGGAACTAGCACAGATACGCAGTATTTT. It specifies CATSRGHGGTSTDTQYF. The whole variable domain, filled in from reference TRBV15 and TRBJ2-3, reads DAMVIQNPRYQVTQFGKPVTLSCSQTLNHNVMYWYQQKSSQAPKLLFHYYDKDFNNEADTPDNFQSRRPNTSFCFLDIRSPGLGDTAMYLCATSRGHGGTSTDTQYFGPGTRLTVL.

The chain uses TRBV25-1 and TRBJ2-1, with 7 bases that match TRBD2. This CDR3 region has 17 residues. V shed 1 base, J shed 5 bases, and the junction held 11 bases outside the gene matches. The germline V gene has CDR1 MGHDK and CDR2 SYGVNS. DNA of the CDR3: TGTGCCAGCAGTGAATTTGAAGGACTAGGGGTCCACAATGAGCAGTTCTTC. This codes for CASSEFEGLGVHNEQFF.

The chain recombines TRBV11-2 with TRBJ2-6; D possibly corresponds to TRBD2 (6 bases). V gave up 5 bases and J gave up 3 bases, with 11 bases separating them. This CDR3 has 15 amino acids. Germline V CDR1 and CDR2: SGHAT, FQNNGV. The CDR3 here is CASSLGAGGANVLTF. CDR3 coding DNA: TGTGCCAGCAGCCTAGGAGCGGGTGGGGCCAACGTCCTGACTTTC.

The V call is TRBV29-1, the J call TRBJ1-4, with D tentatively TRBD1 (6 bases). There are 14 residues in the CDR3. Trimming stripped 3 bases from V and 8 bases from J, with 16 bases between. Germline V lookup: CDR1 SQVTM, CDR2 ANQGSEA. CDR3 nucleotide sequence: TGCAGCGTTGACCCAACAGGGAATTTAGAAAAACTGTTTTTT. This encodes CSVDPTGNLEKLFF. Variable domain in full (rest from reference TRBV29-1 and TRBJ1-4): SAVISQKPSRDICQRGTSLTIQCQVDSQVTMMFWYRQQPGQSLTLIATANQGSEATYESGFVIDKFPISRPNLTFSTLTVSNMSPEDSSIYLCSVDPTGNLEKLFFGSGTQLSVL.

The V and J genes are TRBV5-6 and TRBJ2-7; weak D call: TRBD1 (5 bases). Germline CDR1 and CDR2: SGHDT and YYEEEE. There are 15 residues in the CDR3. The germline V and J ends were trimmed by 5 bases and 1 base, with 16 bases remaining between them. The CDR3 is CASRMGGQGSYEQYF. The CDR3 DNA sequence: TGTGCCAGCAGAATGGGTGGACAAGGATCCTACGAGCAGTACTTC. Together with reference TRBV5-6 and TRBJ2-7, the CDR3 gives the full variable domain: DAGVTQSPTHLIKTRGQQVTLRCSPKSGHDTVSWYQQALGQGPQFIFQYYEEEERQRGNFPDRFSGHQFPNYSSELNVNALLLGDSALYLCASRMGGQGSYEQYFGPGTRLTVT.

The chain has TRBV19 and TRBJ1-2; weak D call: TRBD1 (5 bases). Germline-derived CDR1 and CDR2 are LNHDA and SQIVND (reference sequence). This CDR3 contains 13 residues. V dropped 7 bases and J dropped 6 bases, with 15 bases sitting between them. The CDR3 here is CASTLGATDGYTF. The DNA of the CDR3 is TGTGCCAGTACCCTAGGGGCAACGGATGGCTACACCTTC.

V gene TRBV2 combines with J gene TRBJ2-1; TRBD2 is a possible D gene (6 bases). The CDR3 contains 15 residues. Germline V gives CDR1 SNHLY, CDR2 FYNNEI. V was clipped by 6 bases and J by 10 bases, with 22 bases between them. CDR3 amino acids: CASSPPRDWTREQFF. CDR3 in DNA: TGTGCCAGCAGCCCCCCCCGGGACTGGACAAGGGAGCAGTTCTTC.

This clone has just one count. The genes are TRBV5-4 and TRBJ2-1, with 8 bases aligning to TRBD2. V trimming: 4 bases; J trimming: 0 bases; junction bases outside the gene matches: 6. CDR1 and CDR2 from the germline V gene are SGHNT and YYREEE (reference sequence). The CDR3 contains 16 residues. In DNA form, the CDR3 reads TGTGCCAGCAGCGACGCGAGCGGGAGCTCCTACAATGAGCAGTTCTTC. Translated: CASSDASGSSYNEQFF.

The chain recombines TRBV10-3 with TRBJ2-7; no firm D call. The germline CDR1 and CDR2 sequences are ENHRY and SYGVKD. V gave up 8 bases and J gave up 3 bases, with 11 bases separating them. This CDR3 has 12 amino acids. The chain's CDR3 is CAIAVQIYEQYF. CDR3 sequence (DNA): TGTGCCATCGCAGTACAGATCTACGAGCAGTACTTC.

The gene calls are TRBV7-2 and TRBJ1-5; D possibly corresponds to TRBD1 (5 bases). CDR3 size: 12 residues. Between the trimmed V and J ends, which lost 6 bases and 7 bases, there was a span of 10 bases. CDR1 and CDR2 from the germline V gene are SGHTA and FQGNSA. The CDR3 here is CASRGGTQPQHF. Written as DNA, the CDR3 is TGTGCCAGCAGGGGGGGGACCCAGCCCCAGCATTTT.

The rearrangement links TRBV13 to TRBJ2-1; 11 positions match TRBD2. The CDR3 runs to 16 residues. The trim removed 7 bases at V and 4 bases at J, leaving 9 bases unmatched. Germline values: CDR1 PRHDT, CDR2 FYEKMQ (reference sequence). The CDR3 DNA follows: TGTGCCAGCACCGCGACTAGCGGGGCGATATACAATGAGCAGTTCTTC. Translating it yields CASTATSGAIYNEQFF.

The chain combines TRBV5-6 with TRBJ1-1; D possibly corresponds to TRBD1 (5 bases). Germline CDR1 is SGHDT and CDR2 is YYEEEE. The ends were cut back, 4 bases at V and 0 bases at J, with 10 bases in the middle. The CDR3 sequence is 14 residues long. CDR3 sequence reads: CASSLGVMNTEAFF. For the CDR3, the DNA is TGTGCCAGCAGCCTAGGGGTTATGAACACTGAAGCTTTCTTT.

The genes are TRBV18 and TRBJ1-3; D perhaps matches TRBD1 (6 bases). The length of the CDR3 is 14 residues. Germline V gene sequence: CDR1 KGHSH, CDR2 LQKENI. The V end lost 5 bases, the J end lost 1 base, and 9 bases lay between the germline ends. CDR3 loop: CASSAGASGNTIYF. The CDR3 DNA is TGTGCCAGCTCAGCGGGGGCGTCTGGAAACACCATATATTTT.

The rearrangement joins TRBV6-5 to TRBJ2-1; 8 bases are a match to TRBD2. There are 15 residues in the CDR3. Germline lookup yields CDR1 MNHEY and CDR2 SVGAGI. With 2 bases clipped from V and 2 bases from J, the junction kept 2 bases outside the gene matches. The CDR3 nucleotides are TGTGCCAGCAGTTACGCGGGGGGCCCCTACAATGAGCAGTTCTTC. As protein: CASSYAGGPYNEQFF.

V is TRBV5-1 and J is TRBJ2-1, with 8 bases that match TRBD2. The CDR3 extends over 15 amino acids. Germline values: CDR1 SGHRS, CDR2 YFSETQ. V dropped 0 bases and J dropped 7; count of bases not matched to a gene: 6. As DNA, the CDR3 is TGCGCCAGCAGCTTGGCGGGGGGGGATACTAATGAGCAGTTCTTC. Amino acid sequence: CASSLAGGDTNEQFF.

The chain's CDR3 is CASSYSPRGQDTQYF. The CDR3, as DNA: TGTGCCAGCAGTTACTCGCCCAGGGGGCAAGATACGCAGTATTTT. The chain employs TRBV6-6 and TRBJ2-3, with TRBD1 matching over 8 bases. The CDR3 consists of 15 residues. J was trimmed by 5 bases and V by 0 bases; bases with no gene match: 4. Germline V CDR1 and CDR2: MNHNY, SVGAGI (reference sequence).

The rearrangement links TRBV7-9 to TRBJ2-1, with 7 bases matching TRBD2. V shed 7 bases and J 7 bases; nucleotides not matched to a gene: 13. Germline-derived CDR1 and CDR2 are SEHNR and FQNEAQ (reference sequence). The CDR3 is 15 residues long. This CDR3 reads CASTPLSGKYNEQFF. In DNA, the CDR3 is TGTGCCAGCACCCCCCTCAGCGGGAAATATAATGAGCAGTTCTTC.

The rearrangement links TRBV7-2 to TRBJ1-2; perhaps TRBD1 as D (6 bases). The V gene's germline CDR1 is SGHTA and CDR2 FQGNSA. The CDR3 covers 13 residues. V lost 6 bases and J 7 bases, leaving 15 bases between the germline ends. The CDR3 reads CASSSHAGVGYTF. The DNA of the CDR3 is TGTGCCAGCAGTTCGCATGCAGGGGTTGGCTACACCTTC.